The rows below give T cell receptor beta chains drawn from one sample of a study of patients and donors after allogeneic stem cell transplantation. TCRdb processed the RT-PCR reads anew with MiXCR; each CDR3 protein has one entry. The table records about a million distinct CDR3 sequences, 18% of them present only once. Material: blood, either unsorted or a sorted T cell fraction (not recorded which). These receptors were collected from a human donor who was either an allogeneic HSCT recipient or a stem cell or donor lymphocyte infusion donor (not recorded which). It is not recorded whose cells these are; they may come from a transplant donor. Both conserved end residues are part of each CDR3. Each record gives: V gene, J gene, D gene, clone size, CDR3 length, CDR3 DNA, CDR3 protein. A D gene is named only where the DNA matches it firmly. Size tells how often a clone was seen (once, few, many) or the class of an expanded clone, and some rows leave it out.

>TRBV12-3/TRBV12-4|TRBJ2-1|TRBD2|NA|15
TGTGCCAGCAGTTTGCCTAGCGGGCTATACAATGAGCAGTTCTTC
CASSLPSGLYNEQFF
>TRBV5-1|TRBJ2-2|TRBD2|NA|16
TGCGCCAGCAGCTTGGTAGCGGGAGTCGACACCGGGGAGCTGTTTTTT
CASSLVAGVDTGELFF
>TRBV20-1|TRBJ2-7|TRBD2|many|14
TGCAGTGCTAGAGTCCCCGGACTAGTCTACGAGCAGTACTTC
CSARVPGLVYEQYF
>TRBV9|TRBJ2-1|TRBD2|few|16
TGTGCCAGCAGCGTAGATGGCGGGAGCTCCTACAATGAGCAGTTCTTC
CASSVDGGSSYNEQFF
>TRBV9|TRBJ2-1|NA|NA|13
TGTGCCAGCAGCGTAGGCGTCAGCGATGAGCAGTTCTTC
CASSVGVSDEQFF
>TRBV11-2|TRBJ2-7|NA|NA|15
TGTGCCAGCAGCTTAGAGGCGGGGGCCACCTACGAGCAGTACTTC
CASSLEAGATYEQYF
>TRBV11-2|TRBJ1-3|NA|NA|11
TGTGCCAGCAGCCCTCAAAACACCATATATTTT
CASSPQNTIYF
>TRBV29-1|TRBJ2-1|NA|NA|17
TGCAGCGTTGATGGGGGGTGGCTCCAGGCGGGGAACAATGAGCAGTTCTTC
CSVDGGWLQAGNNEQFF
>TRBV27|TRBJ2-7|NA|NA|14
TGTGCCAGCAGTTTGGTCTCGGAAAGCGACGAGCAGTACTTC
CASSLVSESDEQYF
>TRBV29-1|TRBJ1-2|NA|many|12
TGCAGCGTTGTAGAAGGGACCTATGGCTACACCTTC
CSVVEGTYGYTF
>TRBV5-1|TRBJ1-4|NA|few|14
TGCGCCAGCTCGGCGGGAGGGGAGAATGAAAAACTGTTTTTT
CASSAGGENEKLFF
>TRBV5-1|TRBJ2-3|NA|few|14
TGCGCCAGCAGCTTGGGACCGTTCACAGATACGCAGTATTTT
CASSLGPFTDTQYF
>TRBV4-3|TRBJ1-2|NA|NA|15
TGCGCCAGCAGCCAAGATAGGGCCAGTTACTATGGCTACACCTTC
CASSQDRASYYGYTF
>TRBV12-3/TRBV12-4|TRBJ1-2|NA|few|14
TGTGCCAGCAGTTTAGAAGGCAGGAGCTATGGCTACACCTTC
CASSLEGRSYGYTF
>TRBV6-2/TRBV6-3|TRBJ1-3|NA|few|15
TGTGCCAGCAGTTCACCTGGCCGGACGGGCTACACCATATATTTT
CASSSPGRTGYTIYF
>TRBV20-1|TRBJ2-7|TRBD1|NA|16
TGCAGTGCTAGACCCTCGGACAGGGTAAACTCCTACGAGCAGTACTTC
CSARPSDRVNSYEQYF
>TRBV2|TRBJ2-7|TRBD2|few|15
TGTGCCAGCAGTGAGCCGGGACTAGTCCCCTACGAGCAGTACTTC
CASSEPGLVPYEQYF
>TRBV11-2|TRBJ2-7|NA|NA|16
TGTGCCAGCAAGCCCTTTTTGGGGGCTGGGGGCTACGAGCAGTACTTC
CASKPFLGAGGYEQYF
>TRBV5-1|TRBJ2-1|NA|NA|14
TGCGCCAGCAGCCGGGGGGCCGGGGCCAATGAGCAGTTCTTC
CASSRGAGANEQFF
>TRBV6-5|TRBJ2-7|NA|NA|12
TGTGCCAGCATGACACCAACCTACGAGCAGTACTTC
CASMTPTYEQYF
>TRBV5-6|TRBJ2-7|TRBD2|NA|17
TGTGCCAGCAGCTCCGAAACACGACTAGCTCCTACCTACGAGCAGTACTTC
CASSSETRLAPTYEQYF
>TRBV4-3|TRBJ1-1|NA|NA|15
TGCGCCAGCAGCCAAGATGGGGGAGGGTACACTGAAGCTTTCTTT
CASSQDGGGYTEAFF
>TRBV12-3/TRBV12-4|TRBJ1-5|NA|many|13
TGTGCCAGCAGCGCTAGGAGGAATCAGCCCCAGCATTTT
CASSARRNQPQHF
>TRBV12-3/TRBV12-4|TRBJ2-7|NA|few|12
TGTGCCACCCGAAGAATTGGCTCCGAGCAGTACTTC
CATRRIGSEQYF
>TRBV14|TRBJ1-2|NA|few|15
TGTGCCAGCAGCCAAGATCAGGGATTGATTGGTGGCTACACCTTC
CASSQDQGLIGGYTF
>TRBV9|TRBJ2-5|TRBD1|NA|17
TGTGCCAGCAACGTCAGAGGGGCCCTTCACAGGGGTGAGACCCAGTACTTC
CASNVRGALHRGETQYF
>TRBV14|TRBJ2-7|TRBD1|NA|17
TGTGCCAGCAGTCAACCCCCCGCGGGACAGGGAAATTACGAGCAGTACTTC
CASSQPPAGQGNYEQYF
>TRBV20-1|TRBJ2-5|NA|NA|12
TGCAGTGCTAGATACTCCCAAGAGACCCAGTACTTC
CSARYSQETQYF
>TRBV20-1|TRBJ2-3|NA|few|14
TGCAGTGCTTCCCCCCCCGGGAATCGAGATACGCAGTATTTT
CSASPPGNRDTQYF
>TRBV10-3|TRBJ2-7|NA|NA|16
TGTGCCATCAGTGATTACAGTTTCGGGGTACGCTACGAGCAGTACTTC
CAISDYSFGVRYEQYF
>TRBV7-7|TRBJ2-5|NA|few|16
TGTGCCAGCAGCTTAACGCTCTCAGGGTACCAAGAGACCCAGTACTTC
CASSLTLSGYQETQYF
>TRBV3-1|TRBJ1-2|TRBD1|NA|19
TGTGCCAGCAGCCAAGAGGCTGGCGGGACAGGGGCGTCTTACTATGGCTACACCTTC
CASSQEAGGTGASYYGYTF
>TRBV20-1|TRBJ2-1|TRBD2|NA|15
TGCAGTGCTAGTCCCAGCGGGAGTGGTCGCAATGAGCAGTTCTTC
CSASPSGSGRNEQFF
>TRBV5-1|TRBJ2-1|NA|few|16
TGCGCCAGCAGCTTGGCTACAGGGAACATCTACAATGAGCAGTTCTTC
CASSLATGNIYNEQFF
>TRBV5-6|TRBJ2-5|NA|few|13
TGTGCCAGCAGCAGACCTAGCGTAGAGACCCAGTACTTC
CASSRPSVETQYF
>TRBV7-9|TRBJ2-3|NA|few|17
TGTGCCAGCAGCTTCCCAACGCGTGCGGACGGTCGGGATACGCAGTATTTT
CASSFPTRADGRDTQYF
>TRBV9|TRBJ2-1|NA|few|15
TGTGCCAGCAGCGTAGGTAGTTCTTCCTACAATGAGCAGTTCTTC
CASSVGSSSYNEQFF
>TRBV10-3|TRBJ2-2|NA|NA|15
TGTGCCATCAGTGAGTCTGACAGATCCACCGGGGAGCTGTTTTTT
CAISESDRSTGELFF
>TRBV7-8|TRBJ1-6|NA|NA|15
TGTGCCAGCAGCTTAGGGCAGTCCTATAATTCACCCCTCCACTTT
CASSLGQSYNSPLHF
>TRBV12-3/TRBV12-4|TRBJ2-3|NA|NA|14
TGTGCCAGCAGTTTAGGCGTCTCTCCGGATACGCAGTATTTT
CASSLGVSPDTQYF
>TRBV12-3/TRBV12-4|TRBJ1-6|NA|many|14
TGTGCCAGCAGTTTGAAGGGGTCTGGATCACCCCTCCACTTT
CASSLKGSGSPLHF
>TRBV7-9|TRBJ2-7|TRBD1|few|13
TGTGCCAGCAGTGGGACAGCCCTCTACGAGCAGTACTTC
CASSGTALYEQYF
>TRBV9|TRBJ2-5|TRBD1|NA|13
TGTGCCAGCAGCGACACAGGGGAAGAGACCCAGTACTTC
CASSDTGEETQYF
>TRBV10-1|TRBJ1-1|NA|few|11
TGCGCCAGCAGTGAGTCGAGGTTCGCTTTCTTT
CASSESRFAFF
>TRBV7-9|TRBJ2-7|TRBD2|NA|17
TGTGCCAGCAGCCTAGGCGATGGCGGGAGTGGGTCCTACGAGCAGTACTTC
CASSLGDGGSGSYEQYF
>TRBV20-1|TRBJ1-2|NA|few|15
TGCAGTGCTAGAGACCCTCAGGGTTTCAGCTATGGCTACACCTTC
CSARDPQGFSYGYTF
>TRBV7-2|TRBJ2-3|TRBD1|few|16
TGTGCCAGCAGGGATGTCGGGACAGGGGGCTTAGATACGCAGTATTTT
CASRDVGTGGLDTQYF
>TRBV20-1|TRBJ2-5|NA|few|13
TGCAGTGCTAGCACCCAGGGAAAAGAGACCCAGTACTTC
CSASTQGKETQYF
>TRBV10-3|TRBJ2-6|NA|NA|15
TGTGCCACACAGGTCAGGGCATCCGGGGCCAACGTCCTGACTTTC
CATQVRASGANVLTF
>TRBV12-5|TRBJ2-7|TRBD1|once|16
TGTGCTAGTGGTCGCAAACAGGGGGGAAGACGGAACGAGCAGTACTTC
CASGRKQGGRRNEQYF